These 27 T cell receptor beta chains came from one sample sequenced in a study of shared clonotypes between healthy human individuals. Generated by immunoSEQ multiplex PCR, the TCRdb table keeps only in-frame clones and is missing some. This table holds roughly 1,000,000 clones, about 80% found once. Material for sequencing was memory CD4+ T cells from PBMCs. The sample's subset: CD45RA-negative fraction. Source of these receptors: a young man in good health. Some clones in this sample may be carry-over from other donors' samples.

V usage is TRBV2 and J usage is TRBJ1-5; D gene unclear. Trimming left V 5 bases short and J 5 bases short, with 13 bases between. There are 14 residues in the CDR3. The germline CDR1 and CDR2 sequences are SNHLY and FYNNEI. CDR3 residues: CASSPSHGDQPQHF. CDR3 nucleotides: TGTGCCAGCAGTCCGAGCCACGGGGATCAGCCCCAGCATTTT.

The chain combines TRBV4-1 with TRBJ2-7; D is perhaps TRBD2 (5 bases). The CDR3 runs 15 residues. Trimming shortened V by 0 bases and J by 5 bases, and 14 bases separated the two germline ends. Germline CDR1 MGHRA, CDR2 YSYEKL. The CDR3 nucleotides read TGCGCCAGCAGCCAAGAGCAGGACGGGATCCACGAGCAGTACTTC. Protein sequence: CASSQEQDGIHEQYF.

V is TRBV28 and J is TRBJ1-3; D is unclear. Germline V gene sequence: CDR1 MDHEN, CDR2 SYDVKM. The CDR3 length is 16 residues. Trimming stripped 3 bases from V and 4 bases from J, with 16 bases between. The CDR3 sequence is CASSFRRLRRGNTIYF. The CDR3, as DNA: TGTGCCAGCAGTTTCCGCCGGTTGAGGAGGGGAAACACCATATATTTT.

This clone has a handful of counts. The rearrangement joins TRBV30 to TRBJ1-1, with a possible D match to TRBD1 (5 bases). Trimming removed 1 base at V and 4 bases at J, with 13 bases between. Germline CDR1 and CDR2: GTSNPN and SVGIG (reference sequence). The CDR3 length is 14 residues. The CDR3 here is CAWSAGGTSTEAFF. The CDR3 DNA is TGTGCCTGGAGTGCTGGCGGGACCTCCACTGAAGCTTTCTTT.

The rearrangement joins TRBV6-6 to TRBJ2-1; 8 bases match TRBD2. Germline CDR1 MNHNY, CDR2 SVGAGI (reference sequence). Trimming removed 5 bases from V and 9 bases from J; junction bases left unmatched: 6. CDR3 length: 13 residues. The CDR3 DNA is TGTGCCAGCAGTCCCCTCAGCGGGGGTGAGCAGTTCTTC. Its protein is CASSPLSGGEQFF.

The rearrangement joins TRBV7-3 to TRBJ1-1; D uncertain. V was shortened by 3 bases and J by 4 bases, with 9 bases between the two germline ends. Per the germline V gene, CDR1 is SGHTA and CDR2 is FQGTGA. The CDR3 has 13 residues. Here the CDR3 DNA reads TGTGCCAGCAGCTTTGGTGGCGGCACTGAAGCTTTCTTT. It codes for CASSFGGGTEAFF.

Worth noting for this clone: Additional DNA sequences in this sample encode the identical CDR3. The V and J genes are TRBV5-1 and TRBJ2-6; D call uncertain. This CDR3 region has 14 residues. V was shortened by 4 bases and J by 2 bases, with 7 bases between the two germline ends. CDR1 and CDR2 (germline): SGHRS, YFSETQ. The CDR3 protein is CASSLTPGANVLTF. DNA of the CDR3: TGCGCCAGCAGCCTTACCCCTGGGGCCAACGTCCTGACTTTC.

The CDR3 region is CASRPGGTTDTQYF. CDR3 bases: TGTGCCAGCAGGCCAGGCGGGACCACAGATACGCAGTATTTT. This chain links TRBV2 with TRBJ2-3; perhaps TRBD2 as D (6 bases). V was trimmed by 6 bases and J by 2 bases, leaving 12 bases between them. The germline V gene encodes CDR1 SNHLY and CDR2 FYNNEI. The CDR3 runs 14 residues.

V usage is TRBV11-2 and J usage is TRBJ2-5; perhaps D is TRBD1 or TRBD2 (5 bases each). The CDR3 has 14 residues. V lost 4 bases and J lost 7, with 16 bases in between. Germline-derived CDR1 and CDR2 are SGHAT and FQNNGV. The CDR3 DNA sequence: TGTGCCAGCAGCTCGGGGTCGGGAAGGGGGACCCAGTACTTC. It encodes CASSSGSGRGTQYF.

This clone was picked up a small number of times. The V and J genes are TRBV19 and TRBJ2-2; D ambiguous. Trimming removed 3 bases at V and 7 bases at J, with 18 bases between. The CDR3 is 16 amino acids. Germline CDR1 LNHDA, CDR2 SQIVND (reference sequence). The CDR3 DNA reads TGTGCCAGTAGTATTGGTTGGCCTTCGGGTGGCGGGGAGCTGTTTTTT. Amino acids: CASSIGWPSGGGELFF.

The chain employs TRBV9 and TRBJ2-3; the match to TRBD2 covers 7 bases. Trimming removed 0 bases from V and 1 base from J; junction bases left unmatched: 2. CDR3 length: 15 amino acids. Germline V gene sequence: CDR1 SGDLS, CDR2 YYNGEE. DNA of the CDR3: TGTGCCAGCAGCGTAGCTGGGGGGGGCACAGATACGCAGTATTTT. Encoded protein: CASSVAGGGTDTQYF.

The chain joins TRBV29-1 to TRBJ1-4; TRBD1 agrees at 7 bases. Germline V lookup: CDR1 SQVTM, CDR2 ANQGSEA. Trimming took 0 bases from V and 6 from J; bases not matched to a gene: 4. This CDR3 has 14 residues. CDR3 sequence (DNA): TGCAGCGTTGAAGACACCGGGACAGATGAAAAACTGTTTTTT. It translates to CSVEDTGTDEKLFF.

Of note for this clone: Other DNA variants within this sample encode the same CDR3. The chain has TRBV28 and TRBJ2-1; D might be TRBD1 (5 bases). V dropped 3 bases and J dropped 2 bases, with 5 bases sitting between them. The germline V gene has CDR1 MDHEN and CDR2 SYDVKM. The CDR3 is 13 amino acids. CDR3 protein: CASSLDTYNEQFF. The CDR3 region has the DNA TGTGCCAGCAGTTTGGACACCTACAATGAGCAGTTCTTC.

V gene TRBV7-2 combines with J gene TRBJ2-1; perhaps TRBD2 as D (6 bases). The CDR3 consists of 15 residues. Germline V gives CDR1 SGHTA, CDR2 FQGNSA. V lost 4 bases to trimming and J lost 0 bases, with 10 bases between them. The CDR3 DNA reads as TGTGCCAGCAGCTCTGCGGGGCACTCCTACAATGAGCAGTTCTTC. Translated, it gives CASSSAGHSYNEQFF.

The chain links TRBV9 to TRBJ2-3; D is tentatively TRBD1 or TRBD2 (6 bases each). CDR1 is SGDLS, CDR2 YYNGEE, per germline. V lost 3 bases to trimming and J lost 0 bases, with 26 bases between them. The CDR3 length is 20 residues. CDR3 in amino acids: CASSGKWGARGRSSTDTQYF. DNA for the CDR3: TGTGCCAGCAGCGGCAAATGGGGGGCCCGGGGAAGATCTAGCACAGATACGCAGTATTTT.

The CDR3 nucleotides are TGCGCCAGCTCTCCCGAGGGGGGGTCCTACGAGCAGTACTTC. Translation: CASSPEGGSYEQYF. V usage is TRBV5-1 and J usage is TRBJ2-7; possibly TRBD2 for D (7 bases). Germline values: CDR1 SGHRS, CDR2 YFSETQ. The length of the CDR3 is 14 residues. The V gene lost 7 bases and the J gene lost 1 base, with 15 bases spanning the gap.

The genes are TRBV7-3 and TRBJ2-5, with D maybe TRBD2 (7 bases). Trimming removed 5 bases from V and 2 bases from J, with 9 bases in between. CDR1 and CDR2 from the germline V gene are SGHTA and FQGTGA. The CDR3 length is 13 residues. The CDR3 sequence is CASSRGAQETQYF. The CDR3 DNA reads TGTGCCAGCAGCCGGGGGGCTCAAGAGACCCAGTACTTC.

The sample holds one count of this clone. The CDR3 DNA reads TGCGCCAGCAGCTCACAGCCCATGAACACTGAAGCTTTCTTT. Its translation: CASSSQPMNTEAFF. The V call is TRBV5-1, the J call TRBJ1-1; D uncertain. The CDR3 covers 14 residues. Germline lookup yields CDR1 SGHRS and CDR2 YFSETQ. Between the trimmed V and J ends, which lost 3 bases and 0 bases, there was a span of 9 bases.

The chain combines TRBV15 with TRBJ2-2; D possibly uses TRBD1 or TRBD2 (5 bases each). The CDR3 has 16 amino acids. The V and J ends lost 6 bases and 2 bases respectively, with 16 bases between them. Germline CDR1 and CDR2: LNHNV and YYDKDF (reference sequence). The CDR3: CATRVSGTTNTGELFF. The CDR3 DNA reads as TGTGCCACCAGAGTTAGTGGGACCACCAACACCGGGGAGCTGTTTTTT.

This clone was seen a handful of times. The chain uses TRBV5-6 and TRBJ2-1; 7 bases agree with TRBD2. The CDR3 length is 16 residues. The J segment lost 0 bases and the V segment lost 4 bases, leaving 7 bases of the junction unmatched. In germline, CDR1 is SGHDT, CDR2 YYEEEE. CDR3 DNA: TGTGCCAGCAGCCGACTAGCCAAGAGCTCCTACAATGAGCAGTTCTTC. Its translation: CASSRLAKSSYNEQFF.

This chain joins TRBV5-1 and TRBJ2-4; D gene ambiguous. The V end was cut by 1 base, the J end by 3 bases, with 8 bases between. The CDR3 extends over 14 amino acids. Germline assignment: CDR1 SGHRS and CDR2 YFSETQ. The CDR3: CASSLSFGKNIQYF. The DNA for the CDR3 is TGCGCCAGCAGCTTGAGCTTTGGCAAAAACATTCAGTACTTC.

The V gene is TRBV27, the J gene TRBJ2-2, with D unclear. V lost 8 bases and J 1 base, leaving 20 bases between the germline ends. The CDR3 runs 17 residues. Germline CDR1 and CDR2: MNHEY and SMNVEV (reference sequence). In DNA form, the CDR3 reads TGTGCCAGCGCCCGAGCCGGGCTTACACTGAACACCGGGGAGCTGTTTTTT. It translates to CASARAGLTLNTGELFF.

The table lists this clone with a few counts. The V call is TRBV7-2, the J call TRBJ1-3; D call uncertain. The CDR3 covers 13 residues. The V and J ends lost 2 bases and 5 bases respectively, with 7 bases between them. Germline V gives CDR1 SGHTA, CDR2 FQGNSA. As DNA, the CDR3 is TGTGCCAGCAGCTTAACCCCTCGAAACACCATATATTTT. It codes for CASSLTPRNTIYF.

This clone appeared once. The chain couples TRBV28 to TRBJ1-5; no reliable D call. Trimming shortened V by 3 bases and J by 4 bases, and 10 bases separated the two germline ends. The CDR3 is made up of 14 amino acids. Germline V gene sequence: CDR1 MDHEN, CDR2 SYDVKM. Written as DNA, the CDR3 is TGTGCCAGCAGTTTTGGCGGGGTTAATCAGCCCCAGCATTTT. Protein: CASSFGGVNQPQHF. Full variable domain (outside the CDR3, taken from reference TRBV28 and TRBJ1-5): DVKVTQSSRYLVKRTGEKVFLECVQDMDHENMFWYRQDPGLGLRLIYFSYDVKMKEKGDIPEGYSVSREKKERFSLILESASTNQTSMYLCASSFGGVNQPQHFGDGTRLSIL.

The rearrangement joins TRBV10-3 to TRBJ2-7; the D call may be TRBD1 or TRBD2 (5 bases each). Germline CDR1 is ENHRY and CDR2 is SYGVKD. Trimming shortened V by 7 bases and J by 6 bases, and 16 bases separated the two germline ends. This CDR3 has 13 residues. The chain's CDR3 is CAITAGPGSEQYF. The CDR3 bases are TGTGCCATCACCGCCGGCCCAGGGAGCGAGCAGTACTTC.

J is TRBJ1-5 and V is TRBV27, with D perhaps TRBD1 (6 bases). CDR3 length: 15 amino acids. Per germline, CDR1 MNHEY and CDR2 SMNVEV (reference sequence). V gave up 2 bases and J gave up 1 base, with 9 bases separating them. Written as DNA, the CDR3 is TGTGCCAGCAGTTTAAGGGGGGCGAGCAATCAGCCCCAGCATTTT. Translated: CASSLRGASNQPQHF.

The chain has TRBV5-1 and TRBJ2-5, with 8 positions matching TRBD2. The CDR3 contains 15 residues. Unmatched junction bases numbered 6, after V lost 0 bases and J lost 5 bases. Per the germline V gene, CDR1 is SGHRS and CDR2 is YFSETQ. CDR3 protein: CASSLAAGDPETQYF. The CDR3 DNA reads TGCGCCAGCAGCTTGGCAGCGGGAGATCCCGAGACCCAGTACTTC.